Listed here are 20 T cell receptor beta chains from one sample, sequenced in a study of T cells in Graves' hyperthyroidism and ophthalmopathy. The CDR3 regions of TCR beta were amplified from RNA transcripts. In the first-round RT-PCR of the TCR CDR3, the HTBI primer set was used. TCRdb processed the multiplex PCR reads anew with MiXCR; each CDR3 protein has one entry. The sample lists hundreds of thousands of distinct CDR3 sequences; about 14% were seen once. The specimen sequenced was blood. These receptors were taken from a man over 45 with Graves' ophthalmopathy.

This chain connects TRBV19 to TRBJ1-4, with D tentatively TRBD1 (6 bases). The CDR3 extends over 13 amino acids. Germline lookup yields CDR1 LNHDA and CDR2 SQIVND (reference sequence). Trimming removed 11 bases at V and 5 bases at J, with 15 bases between. In nucleotides, the CDR3 is TGTGCCGTCCGACAGGATAAGAATGAAAAACTGTTTTTT. It translates to CAVRQDKNEKLFF.

A word on this clonotype: A much larger clone lies a single base off, so this may be a read error. V and J are TRBV14 and TRBJ2-7; 7 bases fit TRBD2. There are 16 residues in the CDR3. CDR1 and CDR2 (germline): SGHDN, FVKESK. The ends lost 0 bases at V and 7 bases at J; junction bases unmatched: 12. The CDR3 DNA sequence: TGTGCCAGCAGCCAAGAAGAGGGGCGACTAGCTGTTGAGCAGTACTTC. Protein product: CASSQEEGRLAVEQYF.

The sample holds many counts of this clonotype. V usage is TRBV10-1 and J usage is TRBJ2-3, with D hard to call. V lost 6 bases and J 1 base, leaving 8 bases between the germline ends. The germline CDR1 and CDR2 sequences are WNHNN and SYGVQD (reference sequence). The CDR3 extends over 13 amino acids. The CDR3, as DNA: TGCGCCAGCAGAGCCTCAGGCACAGATACGCAGTATTTT. Its translation: CASRASGTDTQYF.

The sample holds a few counts of this clonotype. The V gene is TRBV4-1, the J gene TRBJ2-1; weak D call: TRBD2 (5 bases). Deletions cut 4 bases from V and 10 bases from J, with 17 bases between. In germline, CDR1 is MGHRA, CDR2 YSYEKL. The length of the CDR3 is 14 residues. The chain's CDR3 is CASSLGMELSEQFF. The CDR3 DNA sequence: TGCGCCAGCAGCCTCGGGATGGAGCTCAGCGAGCAGTTCTTC.

The chain recombines TRBV7-6 with TRBJ2-6; tentatively, D is TRBD1 (6 bases). Trimming cost V 4 bases and J 2 bases, with 9 bases left between them. Per germline, CDR1 SGHVS and CDR2 FNYEAQ. CDR3 length: 15 amino acids. In DNA, the CDR3 is TGTGCCAGCAGCTATACAGGGCCTGGGGCCAACGTCCTGACTTTC. It encodes CASSYTGPGANVLTF. Full variable domain (rest looked up from reference TRBV7-6 and TRBJ2-6): GAGVSQSPRYKVTKRGQDVALRCDPISGHVSLYWYRQALGQGPEFLTYFNYEAQQDKSGLPNDRFSAERPEGSISTLTIQRTEQRDSAMYRCASSYTGPGANVLTFGAGSRLTVL.

This clonotype appeared many times. J is TRBJ1-1 and V is TRBV14; D unresolved. Looked up from germline, CDR1 is SGHDN and CDR2 is FVKESK. This CDR3 has 15 residues. The V and J ends lost 2 bases and 4 bases respectively, with 14 bases between them. CDR3: CASSQQSGVGTEAFF. The CDR3 DNA follows: TGTGCCAGCAGCCAACAATCCGGGGTGGGCACTGAAGCTTTCTTT. Complete variable domain (other parts from reference TRBV14 and TRBJ1-1): EAGVTQFPSHSVIEKGQTVTLRCDPISGHDNLYWYRRVMGKEIKFLLHFVKESKQDESGMPNNRFLAERTGGTYSTLKVQPAELEDSGVYFCASSQQSGVGTEAFFGQGTRLTVV.

This clonotype was counted many times. The chain is built from TRBV12-3 or TRBV12-4 and TRBJ1-3, with D unclear. Trimming cost V 5 bases and J 4 bases, with 12 bases left between them. The CDR3 runs 14 residues. The CDR3 sequence is CASSPWTGGNTIYF. CDR3 coding DNA: TGTGCCAGCAGTCCCTGGACGGGAGGAAACACCATATATTTT.

V usage is TRBV12-3 or TRBV12-4 and J usage is TRBJ1-3, with 7 bases aligning to TRBD1. V shed 6 bases and J 3 bases; nucleotides not matched to a gene: 8. The CDR3 spans 15 residues. As DNA, the CDR3 is TGTGCCAGCAGCGACAGGGAAATGAGTGGAAACACCATATATTTT. It encodes CASSDREMSGNTIYF.

This clonotype was detected a few times. The rearrangement uses TRBV7-8 and TRBJ2-1; TRBD2 aligns across 9 bases. The CDR3 runs 14 residues. The germline CDR1 and CDR2 sequences are SGHVS and FQNEAQ. The V and J ends lost 8 bases and 4 bases, in that order; junction bases with no gene match: 6. The CDR3 nucleotides read TGTGCCAGCGGACGGGCGGGAGGGTACAATGAGCAGTTCTTC. Its protein product is CASGRAGGYNEQFF.

J is TRBJ1-2 and V is TRBV9; possibly TRBD1 for D (5 bases). Germline CDR1 SGDLS, CDR2 YYNGEE. The CDR3 covers 14 residues. The V and J ends lost 0 bases and 4 bases respectively, with 10 bases between them. The CDR3 DNA follows: TGTGCCAGCAGCGTAGCTGACAGTTCCTATGGCTACACCTTC. This gives the protein CASSVADSSYGYTF. The complete variable domain, with remaining parts taken from reference TRBV9 and TRBJ1-2, reads DSGVTQTPKHLITATGQRVTLRCSPRSGDLSVYWYQQSLDQGLQFLIQYYNGEERAKGNILERFSAQQFPDLHSELNLSSLELGDSALYFCASSVADSSYGYTFGSGTRLTVV.

This clonotype was counted at least ten times. This chain uses TRBV30 with TRBJ2-1; D might be TRBD2 (5 bases). V was pared by 6 bases and J by 7 bases, with 19 bases between. This CDR3 region has 14 residues. Germline V lookup: CDR1 GTSNPN, CDR2 SVGIG (reference sequence). The CDR3: CACLWTSHWNEQFF. CDR3 in DNA: TGTGCCTGCCTCTGGACTTCTCATTGGAATGAGCAGTTCTTC.

This clonotype has a count of ten or more. The J gene is TRBJ1-2, the V gene TRBV29-1, with D uncertain. This CDR3 has 12 residues. Trimming shortened V by 3 bases and J by 0 bases, and 5 bases separated the two germline ends. From germline, CDR1 is SQVTM and CDR2 ANQGSEA. The CDR3: CSVDKANYGYTF. In nucleotides, the CDR3 is TGCAGCGTTGATAAGGCTAACTATGGCTACACCTTC.

This clonotype occurred many times. The genes are TRBV13 and TRBJ1-2; D is ambiguous. Germline CDR1 PRHDT, CDR2 FYEKMQ (reference sequence). This CDR3 is built from 16 residues. Trimming took off 6 bases at V and 6 bases at J, with 23 bases between the two ends. The CDR3 DNA sequence: TGTGCCAGCAGAAGCCCCCGGCCATCCACGGTAGATGGCTACACCTTC. This codes for CASRSPRPSTVDGYTF.

This chain connects TRBV20-1 to TRBJ2-7, with 9 bases that match TRBD1. The CDR3 has 15 residues. Germline CDR1 reads DFQATT; CDR2 reads SNEGSKA (reference sequence). The V and J ends lost 3 bases and 7 bases, in that order; junction bases with no gene match: 13. The CDR3: CSARGDRGNLGEQYF. The CDR3 DNA follows: TGCAGTGCTAGGGGAGACAGGGGGAACCTAGGGGAGCAGTACTTC.

This clonotype was picked up many times. The chain joins TRBV20-1 to TRBJ2-1; 9 nucleotides align to TRBD2. Unmatched junction bases numbered 10, after V lost 0 bases and J lost 4 bases. This CDR3 has 17 amino acids. The germline gives CDR1 DFQATT, CDR2 SNEGSKA (reference sequence). The CDR3 sequence is CSARDRRAAGGYNEQFF. Here the CDR3 DNA reads TGCAGTGCTAGAGATCGGCGGGCAGCGGGAGGTTACAATGAGCAGTTCTTC.

This clonotype was seen at least ten times. The CDR3 DNA sequence: TGCGCCAGCAGCTGGGCCGGGACTAGCGGGAGTCGCTACGAGCAGTACTTC. Amino acid sequence: CASSWAGTSGSRYEQYF. The V gene is TRBV5-1, the J gene TRBJ2-7; 14 nucleotides agree with TRBD2. Losses at the gene ends were 3 bases for V and 3 bases for J; bases not matched to a gene: 8. The CDR3 is 17 residues long. Germline assignment: CDR1 SGHRS and CDR2 YFSETQ.

This clonotype was observed at least ten times. The chain couples TRBV11-2 to TRBJ2-7, with TRBD1 identical over 9 bases. This CDR3 has 15 residues. J was trimmed by 5 bases and V by 5 bases; bases with no gene match: 10. CDR1 SGHAT and CDR2 FQNNGV come from the germline V gene. The CDR3 loop reads CASSPPGQGIHEQYF. As DNA, the CDR3 is TGTGCCAGCAGCCCACCGGGACAGGGTATACACGAGCAGTACTTC. Using reference TRBV11-2 and TRBJ2-7 for the parts outside the CDR3, the full variable domain is EAGVAQSPRYKIIEKRQSVAFWCNPISGHATLYWYQQILGQGPKLLIQFQNNGVVDDSQLPKDRFSAERLKGVDSTLKIQPAKLEDSAVYLCASSPPGQGIHEQYFGPGTRLTVT.

The chain recombines TRBV6-1 with TRBJ1-6; tentative D call: TRBD1 (5 bases). The germline V and J ends were trimmed by 5 bases and 9 bases, with 14 bases remaining between them. Germline V gene sequence: CDR1 MNHNS, CDR2 SASEGT. The CDR3 runs to 14 residues. The CDR3 sequence is CASSSGTGASPLHF. DNA for the CDR3: TGTGCCAGCAGTTCCGGGACCGGTGCTTCACCCCTCCACTTT.

This clonotype was recorded at least ten times. This chain uses TRBV11-2 with TRBJ1-1, with D possibly being TRBD1 (5 bases). Trimming removed 5 bases from V and 1 base from J, with 8 bases in between. This CDR3 is 13 amino acids long. Germline CDR1 SGHAT, CDR2 FQNNGV. CDR3 sequence: CASSTGANTEAFF. CDR3 nucleotide sequence: TGTGCCAGCAGCACAGGAGCGAACACTGAAGCTTTCTTT.

V gene TRBV29-1 combines with J gene TRBJ2-1; TRBD2 matches 10 bases. Unmatched junction bases numbered 6, after V lost 6 bases and J lost 7 bases. This CDR3 spans 13 amino acids. Germline V gene data show CDR1 as SQVTM and CDR2 as ANQGSEA. CDR3 protein: CSVGTSEWNEQFF. The CDR3 DNA reads TGCAGCGTCGGGACTAGCGAGTGGAATGAGCAGTTCTTC.